This T cell receptor beta chain was profiled in a study of blood T cell repertoires in COVID-19. Whole-study context: From the United States, Italy and Spain came samples of acute and convalescent COVID-19. The analysed material was cDNA or gDNA that came from T cells, B-cell-depleted T cells, or PBMCs.

Methods used by the authors: Estimates of nucleated cell counts were drawn from the amplification of reference gene primers. Sequencing used immunoSEQ multiplex PCR; TCRdb keeps in-frame clones, though not all of them. V and J calls and clone size come straight from that table; D and trimming were deduced from the DNA. The table lists around 400,000 clones, roughly 90% of them singletons. Sequencing was done on a sample of peripheral blood. This receptor was obtained from a man aged 35-49 years with acute or convalescent COVID-19.

CDR3 amino acids: CASSFLAGASSYEQYF. Written as DNA, the CDR3 is TGCGCCAGCAGCTTCTTAGCGGGAGCCAGCTCCTACGAGCAGTACTTC. This chain uses TRBV5-1 with TRBJ2-7, with 9 bases aligning to TRBD2. J lost 0 bases, V lost 2 bases, and 6 bases had no gene match. Germline V gene data show CDR1 as SGHRS and CDR2 as YFSETQ. This CDR3 is 16 amino acids long.